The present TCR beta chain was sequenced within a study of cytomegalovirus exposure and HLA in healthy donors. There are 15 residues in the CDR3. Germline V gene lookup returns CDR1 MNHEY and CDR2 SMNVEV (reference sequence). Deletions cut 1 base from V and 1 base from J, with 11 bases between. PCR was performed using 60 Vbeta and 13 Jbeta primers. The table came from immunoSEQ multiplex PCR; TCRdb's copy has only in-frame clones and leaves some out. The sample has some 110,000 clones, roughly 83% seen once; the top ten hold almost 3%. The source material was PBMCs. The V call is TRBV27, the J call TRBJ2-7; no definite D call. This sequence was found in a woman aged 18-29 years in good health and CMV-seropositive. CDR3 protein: CASSLWLCTSYEQYF. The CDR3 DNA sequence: TGTGCCAGCAGTTTATGGCTTTGCACATCCTACGAGCAGTACTTC.